The T cell receptor beta chain described here comes from a study of glioma-infiltrating T cells after dendritic cell vaccination. Germline lookup yields CDR1 KGHSH and CDR2 LQKENI. J gave up 5 bases and V 2 bases, and 7 bases lay outside the gene matches. This CDR3 is 16 amino acids long. Here immunoSEQ multiplex PCR was the method, and the copy in TCRdb shows in-frame clones only, minus some. The sample lists about 82,000 clones, 85% to 90% occurring once. This chain links TRBV18 with TRBJ2-5; TRBD2 aligns across 11 bases. This TCR was sampled from a human donor with glioblastoma. The sample in question was blood, obtained before dendritic cell vaccination. The CDR3 nucleotides are TGTGCCAGCTCACCATCCCTAGCGGGGGGAGGTGAGACCCAGTACTTC. Its translation: CASSPSLAGGGETQYF.